This TCR beta chain was observed in a study of identifying expanded T cells in peripheral blood. The study, taken as a whole, reports: Roughly 1.2 clones differed between technical replicates, versus roughly 16 and 20 over time. Variance in clone template counts between approximately 2-week samples significantly increased with total template count across all healthy donors.

A few counts support this clone. Its antigen is still unknown. The germline V gene encodes CDR1 MDHEN and CDR2 SYDVKM. The V end lost 7 bases, the J end lost 3 bases, and 18 bases lay between the germline ends. CDR3 size: 15 residues. The assay was immunoSEQ multiplex PCR, and TCRdb's table has in-frame clones only and misses some. This table has about 98,000 clones, 88% appearing once. The rearrangement joins TRBV28 to TRBJ1-2; tentative D call: TRBD1 (6 bases). Sequenced sample: blood. The TCR sequence derives from a person aged 18 to 75 in good health. In DNA, the CDR3 is TGTGCCAGCAACGGCGGGGGGCAGGGGTACTATGGCTACACCTTC. This translates into CASNGGGQGYYGYTF.